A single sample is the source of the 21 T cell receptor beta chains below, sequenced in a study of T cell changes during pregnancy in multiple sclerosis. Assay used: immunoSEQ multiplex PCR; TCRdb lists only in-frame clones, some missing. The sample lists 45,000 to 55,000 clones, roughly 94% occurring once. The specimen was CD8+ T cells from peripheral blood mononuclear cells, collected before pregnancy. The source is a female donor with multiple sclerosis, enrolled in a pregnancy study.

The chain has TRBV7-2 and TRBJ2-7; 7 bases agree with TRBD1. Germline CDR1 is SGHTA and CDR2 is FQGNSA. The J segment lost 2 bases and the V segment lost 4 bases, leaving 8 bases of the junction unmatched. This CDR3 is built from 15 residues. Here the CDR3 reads CASSSTGSGAYEQYF. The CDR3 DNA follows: TGTGCCAGCAGCTCGACAGGGTCCGGGGCCTACGAGCAGTACTTC. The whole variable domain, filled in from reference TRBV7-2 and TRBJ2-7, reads GAGVSQSPSNKVTEKGKDVELRCDPISGHTALYWYRQSLGQGLEFLIYFQGNSAPDKSGLPSDRFSAERTGGSVSTLTIQRTQQEDSAVYLCASSSTGSGAYEQYFGPGTRLTVT.

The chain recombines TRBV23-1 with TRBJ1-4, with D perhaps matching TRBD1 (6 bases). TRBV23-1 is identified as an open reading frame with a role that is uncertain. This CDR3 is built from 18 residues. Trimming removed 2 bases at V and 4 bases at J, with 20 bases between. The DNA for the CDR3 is TGCGCCAGCAGTCAACGGGTCGACTGGGGGCTGGTTAATGAAAAACTGTTTTTT. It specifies CASSQRVDWGLVNEKLFF.

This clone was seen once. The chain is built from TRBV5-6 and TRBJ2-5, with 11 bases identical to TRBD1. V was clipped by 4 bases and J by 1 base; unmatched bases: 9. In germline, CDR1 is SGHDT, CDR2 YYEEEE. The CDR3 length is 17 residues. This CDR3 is CASSPGQGDWVQETQYF. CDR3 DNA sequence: TGTGCCAGCAGCCCGGGACAGGGGGATTGGGTCCAAGAGACCCAGTACTTC. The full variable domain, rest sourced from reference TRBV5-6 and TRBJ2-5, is DAGVTQSPTHLIKTRGQQVTLRCSPKSGHDTVSWYQQALGQGPQFIFQYYEEEERQRGNFPDRFSGHQFPNYSSELNVNALLLGDSALYLCASSPGQGDWVQETQYFGPGTRLLVL.

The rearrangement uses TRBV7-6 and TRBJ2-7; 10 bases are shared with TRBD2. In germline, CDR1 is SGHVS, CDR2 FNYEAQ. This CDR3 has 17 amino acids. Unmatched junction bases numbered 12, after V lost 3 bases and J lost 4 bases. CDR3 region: CASSLSGAGGPTYEQYF. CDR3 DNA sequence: TGTGCCAGCAGCTTGTCGGGAGCGGGAGGGCCGACGTACGAGCAGTACTTC.

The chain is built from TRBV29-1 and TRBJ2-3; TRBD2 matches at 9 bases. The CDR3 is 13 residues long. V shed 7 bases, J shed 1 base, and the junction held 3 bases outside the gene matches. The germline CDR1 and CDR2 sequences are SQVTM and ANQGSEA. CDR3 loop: CSASGTGTDTQYF. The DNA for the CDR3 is TGCAGCGCTAGCGGGACGGGCACAGATACGCAGTATTTT.

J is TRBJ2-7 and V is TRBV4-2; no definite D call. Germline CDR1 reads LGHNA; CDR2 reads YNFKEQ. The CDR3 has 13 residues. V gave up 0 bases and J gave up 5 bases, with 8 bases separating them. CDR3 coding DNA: TGTGCCAGCAGCCAAGATTGGGCCGACGAGCAGTACTTC. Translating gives CASSQDWADEQYF.

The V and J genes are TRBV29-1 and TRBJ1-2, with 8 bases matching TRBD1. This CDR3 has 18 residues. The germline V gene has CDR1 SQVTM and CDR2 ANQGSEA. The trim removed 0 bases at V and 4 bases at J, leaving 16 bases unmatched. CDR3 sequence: CSVEDRGAGGASPYGYTF. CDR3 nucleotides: TGCAGCGTTGAAGATCGCGGGGCAGGGGGCGCCTCTCCCTATGGCTACACCTTC.

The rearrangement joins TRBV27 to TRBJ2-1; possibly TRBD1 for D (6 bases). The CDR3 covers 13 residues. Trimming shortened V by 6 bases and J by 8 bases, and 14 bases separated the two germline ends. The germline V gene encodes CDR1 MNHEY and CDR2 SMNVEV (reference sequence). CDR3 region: CASRLTGSYEQFF. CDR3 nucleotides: TGTGCCAGCAGACTTACAGGGTCGTATGAGCAGTTCTTC.

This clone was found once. DNA for the CDR3: TGCAGCGTTGACGGGAGGATGAACACTGAAGCTTTCTTT. Translating gives CSVDGRMNTEAFF. V gene TRBV29-1 combines with J gene TRBJ1-1; D is ambiguous. Trimming stripped 3 bases from V and 0 bases from J, with 8 bases between. Germline V CDR1 and CDR2: SQVTM, ANQGSEA. This CDR3 spans 13 amino acids. Variable domain in full (rest from reference TRBV29-1 and TRBJ1-1): SAVISQKPSRDICQRGTSLTIQCQVDSQVTMMFWYRQQPGQSLTLIATANQGSEATYESGFVIDKFPISRPNLTFSTLTVSNMSPEDSSIYLCSVDGRMNTEAFFGQGTRLTVV.

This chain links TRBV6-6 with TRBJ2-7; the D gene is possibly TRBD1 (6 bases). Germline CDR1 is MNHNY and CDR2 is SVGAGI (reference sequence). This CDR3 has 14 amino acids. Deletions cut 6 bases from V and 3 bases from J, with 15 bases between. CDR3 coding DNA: TGTGCCAGCAGCTACGGGACATCAGGCTACGAGCAGTACTTC. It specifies CASSYGTSGYEQYF.

The CDR3 sequence is CASTQSREVHGYTF. The CDR3 DNA follows: TGCGCCAGCACCCAAAGTCGAGAAGTCCATGGCTACACCTTC. The rearrangement uses TRBV10-1 and TRBJ1-2; D call uncertain. V lost 7 bases, J lost 6 bases, and 18 bases lay in between. The CDR3 runs to 14 residues. Germline V gives CDR1 WNHNN, CDR2 SYGVQD (reference sequence).

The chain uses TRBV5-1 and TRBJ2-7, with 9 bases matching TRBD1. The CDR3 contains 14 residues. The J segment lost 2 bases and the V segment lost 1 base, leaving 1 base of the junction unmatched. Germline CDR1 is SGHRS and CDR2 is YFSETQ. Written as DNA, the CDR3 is TGCGCCAGCAGCTTGACAGGGGGCCCCTACGAGCAGTACTTC. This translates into CASSLTGGPYEQYF.

CDR3 sequence: CASSFGTGGEKLFF. CDR3 bases: TGTGCCAGCAGCTTCGGGACAGGGGGTGAAAAACTGTTTTTT. The rearrangement uses TRBV7-9 and TRBJ1-4, with 11 nucleotides matching TRBD1. The CDR3 loop spans 14 amino acids. V was clipped by 3 bases and J by 7 bases; unmatched bases: 1. The V gene's germline CDR1 is SEHNR and CDR2 FQNEAQ (reference sequence).

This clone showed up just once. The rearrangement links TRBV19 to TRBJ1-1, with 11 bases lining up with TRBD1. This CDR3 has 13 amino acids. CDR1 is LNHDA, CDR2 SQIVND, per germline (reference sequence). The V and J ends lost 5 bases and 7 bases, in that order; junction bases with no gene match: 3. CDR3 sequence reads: CASSAGTGGEAFF. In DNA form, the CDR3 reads TGTGCCAGTAGTGCCGGGACAGGGGGTGAAGCTTTCTTT.

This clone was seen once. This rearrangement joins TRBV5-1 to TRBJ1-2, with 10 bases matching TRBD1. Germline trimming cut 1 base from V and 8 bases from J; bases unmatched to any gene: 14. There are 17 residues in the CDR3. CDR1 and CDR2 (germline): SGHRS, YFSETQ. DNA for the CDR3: TGCGCCAGCAGCTTGACAATCCCGGGGACAGGGGTGTTGGGCTACACCTTC. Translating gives CASSLTIPGTGVLGYTF.

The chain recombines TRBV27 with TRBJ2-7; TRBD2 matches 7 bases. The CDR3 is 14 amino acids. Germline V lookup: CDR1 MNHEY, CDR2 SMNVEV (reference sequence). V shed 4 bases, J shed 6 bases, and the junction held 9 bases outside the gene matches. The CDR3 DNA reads TGTGCCAGCAGTTCGTGGCGGGAGATGGGCGAGCAGTACTTC. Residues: CASSSWREMGEQYF.

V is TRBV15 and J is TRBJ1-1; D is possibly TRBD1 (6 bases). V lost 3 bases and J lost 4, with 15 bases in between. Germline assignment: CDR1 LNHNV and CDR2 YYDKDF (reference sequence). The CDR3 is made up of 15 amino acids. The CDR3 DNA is TGTGCCACCAGCAGTGCACAGGGTAGAGGCACTGAAGCTTTCTTT. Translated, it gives CATSSAQGRGTEAFF.

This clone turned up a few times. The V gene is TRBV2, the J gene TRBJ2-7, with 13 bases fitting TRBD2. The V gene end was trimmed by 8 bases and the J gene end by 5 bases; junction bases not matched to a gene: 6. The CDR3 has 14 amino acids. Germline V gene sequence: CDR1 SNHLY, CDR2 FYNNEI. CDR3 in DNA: TGTGCCAGCTGCGGACTAGCGGGAGCCCACGAGCAGTACTTC. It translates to CASCGLAGAHEQYF.

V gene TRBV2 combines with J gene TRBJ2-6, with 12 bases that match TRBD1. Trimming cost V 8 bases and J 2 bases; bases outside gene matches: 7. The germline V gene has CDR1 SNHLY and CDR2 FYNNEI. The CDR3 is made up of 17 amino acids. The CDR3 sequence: CASEPGQGAAGANVLTF. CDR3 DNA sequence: TGTGCCAGCGAGCCGGGACAGGGGGCTGCTGGGGCCAACGTCCTGACTTTC.

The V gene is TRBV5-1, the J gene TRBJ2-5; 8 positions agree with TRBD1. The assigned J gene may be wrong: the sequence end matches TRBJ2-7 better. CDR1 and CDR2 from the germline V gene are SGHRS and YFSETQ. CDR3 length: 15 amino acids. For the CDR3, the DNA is TGCGCCAGCAGACCTGGACAGGGACTTTCCTACGAGCAGTACTTC. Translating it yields CASRPGQGLSYEQYF.

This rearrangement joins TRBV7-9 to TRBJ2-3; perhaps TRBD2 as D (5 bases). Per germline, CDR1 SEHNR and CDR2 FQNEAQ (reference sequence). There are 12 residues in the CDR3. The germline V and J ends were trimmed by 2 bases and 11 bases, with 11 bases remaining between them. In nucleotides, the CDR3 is TGTGCCAGCAGCTTATTTGGAGGTCAGCAGTATTTT. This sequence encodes CASSLFGGQQYF.